The clone carrying this T cell receptor (beta chain) has only a few counts. Its antigen is not identified. These data come from a study of T-cell reconstitution after alpha-beta-depleted transplantation in children. General study points: Expanded graft clones numbering several hundred reportedly gave rise to alpha-beta T cells about two months after transplant. T cells produced anew were the main source of T-cell counts and diversity one year after transplant.

Preparation of the TCRbeta library was carried out with unique molecular identifiers. TCRdb reprocessed the PCR reads with MiXCR, giving one entry per CDR3 protein. The table records about 980,000 distinct CDR3 sequences, less than 30% of them present only once. Sample: PBMCs, mostly from graft donor cells, taken 360 days after TCRalphabeta/CD19-depleted stem cell transplant. The source is a boy under two years old who had a stem cell transplant for SCID, so the T cells may come from the graft donor.

The CDR3 spells CSVWTDASSYEQYF. DNA for the CDR3: TGCAGCGTTTGGACCGACGCCAGCTCCTACGAGCAGTACTTC. The chain recombines TRBV29-1 with TRBJ2-7; D unclear. Trimming pared 5 bases from V and 0 bases from J, leaving 14 bases between. The CDR3 runs to 14 residues. Germline loops: CDR1 SQVTM, CDR2 ANQGSEA.